Listed here are 2 T cell receptor beta chains from one sample, sequenced in a study of human T cells and chemical hapten exposure. The time point is: patch test 2, 6 weeks after DPC sensitization. Regarding treatment: therapeutic diphenylcyclopropenone sensitization with weekly scalp DPC. Total RNA extraction was carried out from unfractionated whole blood. TCRdb redid the calling of the RACE reads with MiXCR, one entry per CDR3 protein. The sample records 35,000 to 50,000 distinct CDR3 sequences, roughly a tenth being singletons. Specimen: whole blood, collected in connection with sensitization to the hapten diphenylcyclopropenone (DPC). These receptors were obtained from a woman aged 25 to 39 with alopecia areata. Some clones in this sample may be carry-over from other donors' samples.

This chain joins TRBV7-2 and TRBJ2-2; TRBD1 agrees at 7 bases. Germline CDR1 and CDR2: SGHTA and FQGNSA. The CDR3 totals 15 residues. V dropped 1 base and J dropped 3; count of bases not matched to a gene: 2. The CDR3 bases are TGTGCCAGCAGCTTAGGACAGGGAGACACCGGGGAGCTGTTTTTT. It specifies CASSLGQGDTGELFF.

This clonotype was seen at least ten times. The genes are TRBV7-9 and TRBJ2-1, with D possibly TRBD2 on 6 matching bases. V was shortened by 7 bases and J by 4 bases, with 14 bases between the two germline ends. Germline lookup yields CDR1 SEHNR and CDR2 FQNEAQ (reference sequence). The CDR3 contains 14 residues. The CDR3 DNA follows: TGTGCCAGCAATGGGCGGGGATCTTACAATGAGCAGTTCTTC. This codes for CASNGRGSYNEQFF.